One and the same sample provided the 5 T cell receptor beta chains below, sequenced in a study of T cells in Graves' hyperthyroidism and ophthalmopathy. The source material, RNA transcripts, was used to amplify TCR beta CDR3 regions. First-round RT-PCR with HTBI primers amplified the TCR CDR3 region. TCRdb re-derived calls from the multiplex PCR reads in MiXCR, one entry per CDR3 protein. In the table there are roughly 280,000 distinct CDR3 sequences, more than 15% of which are singletons. The sample was blood. These receptors originate from a woman in her sixties with Graves' ophthalmopathy.

This clonotype has ten or more counts. The chain links TRBV4-2 to TRBJ2-3, with 8 bases aligning to TRBD2. The CDR3 runs to 16 residues. The V and J ends lost 5 bases and 0 bases, in that order; junction bases with no gene match: 7. Germline V lookup: CDR1 LGHNA, CDR2 YNFKEQ. This chain's CDR3 is CASSWIAGSSTDTQYF. The DNA of the CDR3 is TGTGCCAGCAGCTGGATAGCGGGATCTAGCACAGATACGCAGTATTTT.

This clonotype has ten or more counts. The chain couples TRBV6-5 to TRBJ2-7; unclear D gene. With 0 bases removed from V and 6 bases from J, the gap between germline ends came to 12 bases. The length of the CDR3 is 14 residues. Germline V lookup: CDR1 MNHEY, CDR2 SVGAGI. The CDR3 sequence is CASSYSGPSREQYF. CDR3 nucleotide sequence: TGTGCCAGCAGTTACTCAGGTCCCTCCCGCGAGCAGTACTTC.

At least ten counts were recorded for this clonotype. The chain combines TRBV5-8 with TRBJ2-3; D gene uncertain. V shed 1 base and J shed 0 bases, with 9 bases lying between them. Germline assignment: CDR1 SGHTS and CDR2 YDEGEE. CDR3 size: 15 residues. CDR3 sequence (DNA): TGTGCCAGCAGCTTGACAAGAGTTAGCACAGATACGCAGTATTTT. Protein product: CASSLTRVSTDTQYF.

This clonotype was detected ten times or more. This chain uses TRBV7-2 with TRBJ2-1, with 8 bases that match TRBD1. Germline V gives CDR1 SGHTA, CDR2 FQGNSA. Trimming removed 1 base from V and 0 bases from J; junction bases left unmatched: 8. The CDR3 consists of 18 residues. CDR3 in amino acids: CASSLVGQVPSSYNEQFF. The DNA for the CDR3 is TGTGCCAGCAGCTTAGTGGGACAGGTTCCCTCCTCCTACAATGAGCAGTTCTTC.

This clonotype was seen ten or more times. This chain connects TRBV12-3 or TRBV12-4 to TRBJ2-5; no clear D. Trimming pared 4 bases from V and 9 bases from J, leaving 12 bases between. This CDR3 contains 12 residues. The CDR3 DNA reads as TGTGCCAGCAGTTCAGCCGCCGCTTCCCAGTACTTC. Its protein product is CASSSAAASQYF.